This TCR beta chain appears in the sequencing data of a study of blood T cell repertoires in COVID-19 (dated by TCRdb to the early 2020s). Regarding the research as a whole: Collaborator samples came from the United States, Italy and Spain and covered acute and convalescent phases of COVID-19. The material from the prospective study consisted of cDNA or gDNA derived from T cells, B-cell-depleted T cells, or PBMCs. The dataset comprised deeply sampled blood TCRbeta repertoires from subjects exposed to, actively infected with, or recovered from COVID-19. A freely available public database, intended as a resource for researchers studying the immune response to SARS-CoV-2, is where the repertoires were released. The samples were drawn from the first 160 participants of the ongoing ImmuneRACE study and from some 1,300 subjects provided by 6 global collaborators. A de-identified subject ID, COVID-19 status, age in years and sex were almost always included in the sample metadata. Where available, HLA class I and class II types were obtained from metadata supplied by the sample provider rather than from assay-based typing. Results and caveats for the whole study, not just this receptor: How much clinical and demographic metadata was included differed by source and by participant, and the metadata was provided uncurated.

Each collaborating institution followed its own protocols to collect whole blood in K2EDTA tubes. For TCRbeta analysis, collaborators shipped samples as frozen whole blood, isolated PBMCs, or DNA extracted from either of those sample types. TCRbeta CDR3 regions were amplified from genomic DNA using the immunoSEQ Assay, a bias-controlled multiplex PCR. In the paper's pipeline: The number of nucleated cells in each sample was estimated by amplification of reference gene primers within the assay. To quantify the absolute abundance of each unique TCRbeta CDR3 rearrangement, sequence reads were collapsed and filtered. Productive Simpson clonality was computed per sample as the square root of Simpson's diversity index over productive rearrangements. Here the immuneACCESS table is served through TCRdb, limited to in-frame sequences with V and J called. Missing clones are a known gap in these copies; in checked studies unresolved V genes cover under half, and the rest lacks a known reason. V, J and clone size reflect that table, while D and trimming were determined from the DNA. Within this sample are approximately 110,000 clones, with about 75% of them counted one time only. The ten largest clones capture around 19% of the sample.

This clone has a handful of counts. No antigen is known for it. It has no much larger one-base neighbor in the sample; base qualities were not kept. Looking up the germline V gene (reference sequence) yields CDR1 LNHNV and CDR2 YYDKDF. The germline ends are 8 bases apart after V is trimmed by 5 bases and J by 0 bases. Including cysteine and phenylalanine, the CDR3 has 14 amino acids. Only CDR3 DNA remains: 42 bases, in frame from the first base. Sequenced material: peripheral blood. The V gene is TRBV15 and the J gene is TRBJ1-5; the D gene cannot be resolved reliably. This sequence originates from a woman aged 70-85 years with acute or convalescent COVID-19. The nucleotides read TGTGCCACCAGCCCGAGCGGTAGCAATCAGCCCCAGCATTTT. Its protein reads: CATSPSGSNQPQHF. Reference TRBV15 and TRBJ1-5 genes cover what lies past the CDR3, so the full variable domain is DAMVIQNPRYQVTQFGKPVTLSCSQTLNHNVMYWYQQKSSQAPKLLFHYYDKDFNNEADTPDNFQSRRPNTSFCFLDIRSPGLGDTAMYLCATSPSGSNQPQHFGDGTRLSIL.